One sample yielded the 26 T cell receptor beta chains listed below, sequenced in a study of OX40 agonist ivuxolimab in advanced cancers. Generated by immunoSEQ multiplex PCR, the TCRdb table keeps only in-frame clones and is missing some. The repertoire holds 80,000 to 90,000 clones, with about 80% as singletons. Sequences were derived from CD4+ or CD8+ T cells sorted from blood, sampled in a trial of the OX40 agonist ivuxolimab. The receptors stem from an adult with an advanced solid tumor such as melanoma, head and neck, liver or kidney cancer.

V is TRBV19 and J is TRBJ2-2, with D unresolved. The CDR3 is 11 amino acids. Germline CDR1 reads LNHDA; CDR2 reads SQIVND (reference sequence). V lost 6 bases, J lost 3 bases, and 2 bases lay in between. DNA for the CDR3: TGTGCCAGTAGCTACACCGGGGAGCTGTTTTTT. This sequence encodes CASSYTGELFF.

The V call is TRBV10-3, the J call TRBJ2-3, with D unresolved. Germline CDR1 is ENHRY and CDR2 is SYGVKD. V was shortened by 8 bases and J by 2 bases, with 11 bases between the two germline ends. The CDR3 is 13 amino acids. The CDR3 here is CAIAWTDTDTQYF. CDR3 DNA sequence: TGTGCCATCGCTTGGACCGACACAGATACGCAGTATTTT.

With regard to this clone: The junction shows a germline mismatch at one end, possibly a read error. The J gene is TRBJ2-1, the V gene TRBV7-3; a possible D gene is TRBD1 (7 bases). CDR3 size: 14 residues. The germline V gene has CDR1 SGHTA and CDR2 FQGTGA. CDR3 loop: CASSANRGGGELFF. CDR3 DNA: TGTGCCAGCAGTGCGAACAGGGGAGGAGGTGAGCTGTTCTTC.

The chain joins TRBV28 to TRBJ2-1, with D perhaps TRBD2 (6 bases). This CDR3 has 13 amino acids. V shed 1 base and J shed 8 bases, with 9 bases lying between them. Germline values: CDR1 MDHEN, CDR2 SYDVKM. The CDR3 here is CASSLSWGDEQFF. The CDR3, as DNA: TGTGCCAGCAGTTTATCCTGGGGGGATGAGCAGTTCTTC.

The chain is built from TRBV2 and TRBJ2-3; D call uncertain. CDR1 SNHLY and CDR2 FYNNEI come from the germline V gene. CDR3 size: 17 residues. Trimming took off 6 bases at V and 1 base at J, with 20 bases between the two ends. The CDR3 DNA sequence: TGTGCCAGCAGGGCCTTAGGGTACAGCGAAGGCACAGATACGCAGTATTTT. Its translation: CASRALGYSEGTDTQYF.

CDR3 residues: CASSSMSAGSTGELFF. Written as DNA, the CDR3 is TGTGCCAGCAGCTCCATGTCGGCAGGGTCGACCGGGGAGCTGTTTTTT. This chain links TRBV7-2 with TRBJ2-2; TRBD1 might be the D (5 bases). This CDR3 contains 16 residues. Trimming took off 4 bases at V and 5 bases at J, with 17 bases between the two ends. Germline lookup yields CDR1 SGHTA and CDR2 FQGNSA.

The chain has TRBV4-1 and TRBJ1-2; D is possibly TRBD1 (5 bases). The CDR3 loop spans 13 amino acids. Between the trimmed V and J ends, which lost 4 bases and 3 bases, there was a span of 9 bases. In germline, CDR1 is MGHRA, CDR2 YSYEKL. CDR3 region: CASSPSGDYGYTF. CDR3 DNA sequence: TGCGCCAGCAGCCCCTCGGGGGACTATGGCTACACCTTC.

J is TRBJ1-1 and V is TRBV27; possible D gene TRBD1, 5 bases. The V gene's germline CDR1 is MNHEY and CDR2 SMNVEV (reference sequence). The V and J ends lost 7 bases and 5 bases respectively, with 20 bases between them. The CDR3 runs 15 residues. The CDR3 DNA reads as TGTGCCAGCAACCTCGGCGGGGGGTTGGGAACTGAAGCTTTCTTT. Residues: CASNLGGGLGTEAFF.

This chain uses TRBV28 with TRBJ2-5; TRBD1 aligns across 7 bases. Per germline, CDR1 MDHEN and CDR2 SYDVKM. This CDR3 contains 22 residues. J gave up 5 bases and V 3 bases, and 30 bases lay outside the gene matches. This CDR3 is CASSFLFGSQLLGDRVAETQYF. The CDR3 DNA follows: TGTGCCAGCAGTTTCTTATTCGGTTCGCAGCTTTTAGGAGACAGGGTGGCCGAGACCCAGTACTTC.

The chain is built from TRBV30 and TRBJ1-1; perhaps TRBD1 as D (5 bases). With 3 bases removed from V and 3 bases from J, the gap between germline ends came to 14 bases. The CDR3 is 14 residues long. Germline CDR1 GTSNPN, CDR2 SVGIG (reference sequence). In DNA form, the CDR3 reads TGTGCCTGGAGCGGGGGATTAGGGGACACTGAAGCTTTCTTT. Translated, it gives CAWSGGLGDTEAFF.

This clone was recorded only once. The chain recombines TRBV28 with TRBJ2-5; unclear D gene. This CDR3 is 13 amino acids long. Germline CDR1 reads MDHEN; CDR2 reads SYDVKM. The V gene lost 8 bases and the J gene lost 0 bases, with 10 bases spanning the gap. CDR3 in DNA: TGTGCCAGCTTCCAACGGGACCAAGAGACCCAGTACTTC. Its protein product is CASFQRDQETQYF.

The genes are TRBV7-2 and TRBJ2-2, with TRBD2 matching 10 bases. This CDR3 is built from 16 residues. V was pared by 8 bases and J by 0 bases, with 6 bases of the junction left unmatched. CDR1 and CDR2 (germline): SGHTA, FQGNSA. CDR3 protein: CASPSGGHTNTGELFF. The CDR3, as DNA: TGTGCCAGCCCTAGCGGGGGCCACACGAACACCGGGGAGCTGTTTTTT.

This sequence joins TRBV19 and TRBJ1-2; no definite D call. CDR1 and CDR2 (germline): LNHDA, SQIVND (reference sequence). The CDR3 is 16 amino acids. V was trimmed by 3 bases and J by 6 bases, leaving 20 bases between them. The CDR3 DNA sequence: TGTGCCAGTAGTATCTTCCAGGACTCGCTCCGCGATGGCTACACCTTC. Translated: CASSIFQDSLRDGYTF.

The chain is built from TRBV10-1 and TRBJ2-5; 8 positions match TRBD1. CDR3 size: 15 residues. The germline V gene has CDR1 WNHNN and CDR2 SYGVQD (reference sequence). The junction had 7 bases not matched to a gene; V was cut back by 4 bases and J by 3 bases. This CDR3 is CASSGSATGEETQYF. CDR3 nucleotides: TGCGCCAGCAGTGGGTCTGCGACAGGGGAAGAGACCCAGTACTTC.

The chain is built from TRBV7-8 and TRBJ2-1; D is uncertain. Germline V CDR1 and CDR2: SGHVS, FQNEAQ. The CDR3 extends over 14 amino acids. V lost 2 bases and J lost 7, with 12 bases in between. The CDR3 region is CASSLRRTVNEQFF. CDR3 DNA: TGTGCCAGCAGCTTAAGGAGAACAGTTAATGAGCAGTTCTTC.

The V gene is TRBV28, the J gene TRBJ2-3, with D perhaps TRBD1 or TRBD2 (5 bases each). V was shortened by 4 bases and J by 2 bases, with 13 bases between the two germline ends. The CDR3 length is 15 residues. The germline gives CDR1 MDHEN, CDR2 SYDVKM. This CDR3 reads CASSWGGFYTDTQYF. DNA for the CDR3: TGTGCCAGCAGTTGGGGCGGGTTCTACACAGATACGCAGTATTTT. Full variable domain (missing parts from reference TRBV28 and TRBJ2-3): DVKVTQSSRYLVKRTGEKVFLECVQDMDHENMFWYRQDPGLGLRLIYFSYDVKMKEKGDIPEGYSVSREKKERFSLILESASTNQTSMYLCASSWGGFYTDTQYFGPGTRLTVL.

The chain recombines TRBV7-3 with TRBJ2-5; D might be TRBD1 (5 bases). V was pared by 1 base and J by 1 base, with 10 bases between. The CDR3 has 15 residues. Germline CDR1 is SGHTA and CDR2 is FQGTGA. CDR3 residues: CASSLMQGPQETQYF. CDR3 DNA: TGTGCCAGCAGCTTAATGCAGGGTCCCCAAGAGACCCAGTACTTC.

V gene TRBV4-1 combines with J gene TRBJ1-6; a weak D match, TRBD1 (5 bases). There are 15 residues in the CDR3. The germline V gene encodes CDR1 MGHRA and CDR2 YSYEKL. The V end was cut by 1 base, the J end by 7 bases, with 11 bases between. The CDR3 region has the DNA TGCGCCAGCAGCCAAGGCCAGGGTGGAAATTCACCCCTCCACTTT. Amino acid sequence: CASSQGQGGNSPLHF.

V is TRBV5-1 and J is TRBJ1-3; D not certain. CDR3 length: 17 amino acids. Germline V gives CDR1 SGHRS, CDR2 YFSETQ. V gave up 0 bases and J gave up 2 bases, with 15 bases separating them. DNA of the CDR3: TGCGCCAGCAGCTTGGAACTTTCGGGATACACTGGAAACACCATATATTTT. Encoded protein: CASSLELSGYTGNTIYF.

The CDR3 DNA follows: TGTGCCAGCACCCTAGGGGGTGGGGGGTTCTATAATTCACCCCTCCACTTT. Amino acids: CASTLGGGGFYNSPLHF. The chain uses TRBV28 and TRBJ1-6, with D perhaps TRBD1 (6 bases). This CDR3 contains 17 residues. The V gene's germline CDR1 is MDHEN and CDR2 SYDVKM. V lost 7 bases and J lost 3, with 19 bases in between.

This clone was counted between two and nine times. CDR3 sequence reads: CASSFNTEAFF. CDR3 nucleotides: TGTGCCAGCAGCTTTAACACTGAAGCTTTCTTT. The chain uses TRBV11-2 and TRBJ1-1; unclear D gene. The CDR3 consists of 11 residues. The germline CDR1 and CDR2 sequences are SGHAT and FQNNGV. Trimming left V 3 bases short and J 2 bases short, with 1 base between.

This chain links TRBV6-6 with TRBJ2-3; TRBD1 is a possible D gene (6 bases). V lost 5 bases, J lost 2 bases, and 11 bases lay in between. The CDR3 has 14 residues. Germline CDR1 MNHNY, CDR2 SVGAGI (reference sequence). The CDR3, as DNA: TGTGCCAGCAGTCAAGGACAGCCCACAGATACGCAGTATTTT. Translating gives CASSQGQPTDTQYF.

V gene TRBV5-4 combines with J gene TRBJ2-5, with D possibly called TRBD1 or TRBD2 (5 bases each). CDR1 and CDR2 from the germline V gene are SGHNT and YYREEE (reference sequence). V lost 0 bases and J 0 bases, leaving 12 bases between the germline ends. This CDR3 contains 16 residues. This CDR3 reads CASSLEGPRYQETQYF. Written as DNA, the CDR3 is TGTGCCAGCAGCTTGGAGGGACCCAGGTACCAAGAGACCCAGTACTTC.

The CDR3 spells CASSQWDRGSLDTQYF. The CDR3 region has the DNA TGCGCCAGCAGCCAATGGGACAGGGGAAGTTTAGATACGCAGTATTTT. The J gene is TRBJ2-3, the V gene TRBV4-1, with 10 bases lining up with TRBD1. Germline V lookup: CDR1 MGHRA, CDR2 YSYEKL. The V gene end was trimmed by 2 bases and the J gene end by 5 bases; junction bases not matched to a gene: 7. This CDR3 is 16 amino acids long.

This clone came up once. The chain's CDR3 is CASSLDADRTDTQYF. In DNA form, the CDR3 reads TGCGCCAGCAGCTTGGACGCCGATCGGACAGATACGCAGTATTTT. V is TRBV5-1 and J is TRBJ2-3; no clear D. The CDR3 totals 15 residues. In germline, CDR1 is SGHRS, CDR2 YFSETQ. Trimming stripped 0 bases from V and 3 bases from J, with 11 bases between.

The V call is TRBV4-3, the J call TRBJ2-2; D is unclear. The V and J ends lost 0 bases and 7 bases respectively, with 24 bases between them. Germline CDR1 is LGHNA and CDR2 is YSLEER. CDR3 length: 19 residues. The CDR3 region is CASSQDRQGFTVLGGELFF. The CDR3 DNA reads TGCGCCAGCAGCCAAGATCGCCAAGGATTCACTGTCTTAGGCGGGGAGCTGTTTTTT.